This T cell receptor (beta chain) was sequenced during a study of Graves' ophthalmopathy and Graves' hyperthyroidism. About the research overall: Stable hyperthyroidism meant no progression to ophthalmopathy within 18 months of follow-up. Study-wide findings and caveats: Among expanded thyroid clonotypes above 0.001 frequency, most also occurred in blood. With a specificity of 72.22% and a sensitivity of about 69%, the model predicted ophthalmopathy progression.

RNA transcripts yielded amplified TCR beta CDR3 regions. First-round RT-PCR with HTBI primers preceded a second-round multiplex PCR. TCRdb redid the calling of the multiplex PCR reads with MiXCR, one entry per CDR3 protein. Of around 1.1 million distinct CDR3 sequences in the sample, about 35% were seen once. Details on this clonotype: The antigen is undetermined.

This clonotype was obtained from an adult man with Graves' hyperthyroidism. Specimen: peripheral blood or thyroid tissue (not recorded which).

CDR3 sequence: CASRLDRGGYEQYF. CDR3 coding DNA: TGTGCCAGCAGATTGGACAGGGGGGGATACGAGCAGTACTTC. This chain connects TRBV6-1 to TRBJ2-7, with TRBD1 identical over 10 bases. V shed 6 bases and J 4 bases; nucleotides not matched to a gene: 6. Germline-derived CDR1 and CDR2 are MNHNS and SASEGT. CDR3 length equals 14 residues.